This entry concerns a single T cell receptor beta chain. This clonotype was observed a handful of times. Its antigen remains unidentified. Base qualities were left out, and no much larger clone turns up one base away. The data stem from a study of blood T cells in healthy people across ages (dated by TCRdb to between 2014 and 2017). About the investigation overall: Template switching captured roughly one uniquely barcoded TCR beta cDNA molecule per two T cells in model experiments. The study measured age-related changes in TCR beta repertoire diversity using deep sequencing normalized with unique cDNA molecular identifiers. The donors were divided into four age groups: young (average roughly 15 years), middle-aged (roughly 40), aged (around 67) and long-lived (about 84). To avoid experimental bias, donors of different ages were spread randomly across the sequencing lanes. For two donors (one aged 18 to 30 and one aged 80 or older), the study analyzed two additional independent replicas of 1 million unique cDNA reads from the same blood draw. What the authors observed across the whole study: Because the CMV infection status of the donors was unknown, age-related changes in expanded clonotypes may potentially have been confounded. Compared with the aged group, the long-lived group had more naive CD4+ T cells, fewer expanded clones and increased TCR diversity, a pattern suggesting age selection. As age increased, observed TCR beta diversity per million T cells dropped in a roughly linear way, and a significant reduction was already evident by age 40. Bulk unsorted PBMC profiling prevented conclusive comparison of naive and antigen-experienced compartments. Estimates of total diversity from one million sequenced T cells were regarded as lower bounds and underestimates. Observed TCR beta diversity correlated strongly with the percentage of naive T cells measured by flow cytometry.

Libraries were built with 5' RACE. A second PCR of about 7 to 12 cycles was run with a J-beta primer mix and a sample-barcoded 5' primer. A template-switch 5' adaptor carrying 12 random nucleotides introduced a unique molecular identifier onto each TCR beta cDNA molecule. Each sample yielded at least 3 million CDR3-containing paired-end reads. The Mint cDNA synthesis kit, primed by a TRBC-specific oligonucleotide, was used to synthesize first-strand cDNA from all RNA. Following uracil-DNA glycosylase treatment, all cDNA underwent a first 18-cycle PCR with the universal primers M1SS and BC2_uni_R. Concerning the study's data processing: For normalization, 1 million high-quality reads were randomly selected from each sample, with every read carrying a distinct molecular identifier. Reads with shared molecular identifiers were discarded instead of being binned into consensus sequences. MiTCR, set to a Q25 quality threshold and the strictest error-elimination algorithm, was used for CDR3 identification, clonotype clustering and error correction. A nonparametric unseen species model with Euler transformation was used to estimate a lower bound on total TCR beta diversity. TCRdb applied fastp at Q25 and MiXCR to the public reads, then kept only in-frame beta chains. A single entry per CDR3 protein holds the most common genes and DNA from its merged rows. These V and J calls derive from TCRdb rather than the authors' analysis. Present in this sample are fewer than 2 million distinct CDR3 sequences, roughly two fifths of which were seen just once. The ten top clones hold approximately 22% of the sample.

Systemically healthy Caucasian individuals from Russia, roughly 40 in total and aged roughly 6 to 100 years, were included as donors. Each donor gave approximately 10 milliliters of peripheral blood, collected into EDTA-treated Vacutainer tubes. PBMCs were isolated by Ficoll-Paque density-gradient centrifugation, with at least 7 million obtained per sample. Total RNA, at least 6 micrograms per sample, was extracted from PBMCs with Trizol reagent. Naive CD45RAhigh/CD27high T cell percentages were measured by flow cytometry on a PBMC aliquot from every donor. Trimming costs V 1 base and J 8 bases, and their ends lie 15 bases apart. The CDR3 numbers 15 residues from cysteine through phenylalanine. The read is trimmed to its CDR3 DNA, 45 bases read in frame from base 1. CDR1 and CDR2 are drawn from the germline V gene: SGHAT, FQNNGV.

The sequenced sample consisted of blood. The sequence was obtained from a human donor in good health. The chain joins TRBV11-2 to TRBJ2-4; the D region possibly corresponds to TRBD2 (7 bases align). The DNA sequence is as follows: TGTGCCAGCAGCTTAGTGGGGGGGGCTTGGGACATTCAGTACTTC. This encodes CASSLVGGAWDIQYF.